The 25 T cell receptor beta chains below come from one sample, sequenced in a study of T cell responses to AZD1222 COVID-19 vaccine. Generated by immunoSEQ multiplex PCR, the TCRdb table keeps only in-frame clones and is missing some. The sample gives around 53,000 clones, 85% of which show up once; about 21% is in the top ten. Sequencing used peripheral blood, obtained on day 0 of MenACWY control vaccination. These receptor sequences come from an adult in good health.

The V call is TRBV28, the J call TRBJ1-3; 8 bases fit TRBD1. The CDR3 length is 17 residues. From germline, CDR1 is MDHEN and CDR2 SYDVKM. V lost 6 bases to trimming and J lost 1 base; unmatched junction nucleotides: 11. The CDR3 DNA follows: TGTGCCAGCAGCGCCGCCGGACAGGGTTATTCTGGAAACACCATATATTTT. Protein sequence: CASSAAGQGYSGNTIYF. The full variable domain, rest sourced from reference TRBV28 and TRBJ1-3, is DVKVTQSSRYLVKRTGEKVFLECVQDMDHENMFWYRQDPGLGLRLIYFSYDVKMKEKGDIPEGYSVSREKKERFSLILESASTNQTSMYLCASSAAGQGYSGNTIYFGEGSWLTVV.

This rearrangement joins TRBV19 to TRBJ2-2; the D gene is possibly TRBD2 (5 bases). The CDR3 spans 15 residues. CDR1 and CDR2 (germline): LNHDA, SQIVND (reference sequence). V was trimmed by 3 bases and J by 4 bases, leaving 12 bases between them. CDR3 residues: CASSMSGLGTGELFF. CDR3 coding DNA: TGTGCCAGTAGTATGTCGGGGTTGGGCACCGGGGAGCTGTTTTTT.

This chain uses TRBV3-1 (or the pseudogene TRBV3-2) with TRBJ2-5, with D possibly being TRBD2 (6 bases). The CDR3 sequence is 15 residues long. The V end was cut by 5 bases, the J end by 5 bases, with 18 bases between. The germline CDR1 and CDR2 sequences are LGHDT and YNNKEL (reference sequence). CDR3 loop: CASSYGGGSGETQYF. In nucleotides, the CDR3 is TGTGCCAGCAGCTACGGAGGTGGGAGCGGGGAGACCCAGTACTTC.

The rearrangement joins TRBV19 to TRBJ1-2, with D possibly being TRBD1 (5 bases). Germline V CDR1 and CDR2: LNHDA, SQIVND (reference sequence). Between the trimmed V and J ends, which lost 6 bases and 5 bases, there was a span of 10 bases. CDR3 length: 12 residues. DNA for the CDR3: TGTGCCAGTAGCTATACAGGTTATGGCTACACCTTC. It translates to CASSYTGYGYTF.

This clone appeared a few times. The chain recombines TRBV6-1 with TRBJ2-2; TRBD1 matches 10 bases. The CDR3 extends over 19 amino acids. In germline, CDR1 is MNHNS, CDR2 SASEGT. J gave up 1 base and V 3 bases, and 11 bases lay outside the gene matches. The CDR3 DNA reads TGTGCCAGCAGTGACCGGACAGGGGGGCGGCGGGAGAACACCGGGGAGCTGTTTTTT. Amino acids: CASSDRTGGRRENTGELFF.

This sequence joins TRBV7-2 and TRBJ1-2, with TRBD1 matching over 11 bases. The germline gives CDR1 SGHTA, CDR2 FQGNSA. The trim removed 5 bases at V and 8 bases at J, leaving 4 bases unmatched. CDR3 length: 13 residues. The CDR3: CASSPRDRGGYTF. The CDR3 DNA reads TGTGCCAGCAGCCCGCGGGACAGGGGGGGCTACACCTTC.

The genes are TRBV6-5 and TRBJ1-1, with D uncertain. The V gene's germline CDR1 is MNHEY and CDR2 SVGAGI. This CDR3 region has 13 residues. Between the trimmed V and J ends, which lost 6 bases and 0 bases, there was a span of 8 bases. CDR3 sequence (DNA): TGTGCCAGCAGCGTACGGGTGAACACTGAAGCTTTCTTT. This codes for CASSVRVNTEAFF.

This chain connects TRBV6-2 or TRBV6-3 to TRBJ2-1, with D possibly being TRBD2 (5 bases). V shed 5 bases and J shed 5 bases, with 10 bases lying between them. This CDR3 is 13 amino acids long. From germline, CDR1 is MNHEY and CDR2 SVGEGT. The CDR3 loop reads CASSLTSNNEQFF. The DNA of the CDR3 is TGTGCCAGCAGTCTCACTAGTAACAATGAGCAGTTCTTC.

J is TRBJ2-1 and V is TRBV19, with TRBD2 matching 16 bases. CDR3 length: 15 amino acids. Trimming took 9 bases from V and 7 from J; bases not matched to a gene: 6. The germline gives CDR1 LNHDA, CDR2 SQIVND (reference sequence). The DNA of the CDR3 is TGTGCCAGACTGGGACTAGCGGGAGGGATAAATGAGCAGTTCTTC. This sequence encodes CARLGLAGGINEQFF.

The chain is built from TRBV10-2 and TRBJ1-6; D ambiguous. Germline V gives CDR1 WSHSY, CDR2 SAAADI. The V end lost 0 bases, the J end lost 6 bases, and 3 bases lay between the germline ends. This CDR3 comprises 13 residues. The CDR3, as DNA: TGCGCCAGCAGTGAGTCGAGTAATTCACCCCTCCACTTT. Its protein product is CASSESSNSPLHF.

The gene calls are TRBV29-1 and TRBJ2-1, with a weak D call TRBD2 (5 bases). The V gene lost 4 bases and the J gene lost 0 bases, with 16 bases spanning the gap. From germline, CDR1 is SQVTM and CDR2 ANQGSEA. The CDR3 extends over 16 amino acids. The CDR3 sequence: CSVVVRGRSSYNEQFF. The CDR3, as DNA: TGCAGCGTTGTAGTACGGGGAAGGAGCTCCTACAATGAGCAGTTCTTC.

The V gene is TRBV27, the J gene TRBJ2-7; TRBD2 agrees at 9 bases. Trimming at V came to 3 bases and at J to 3 bases, leaving 3 bases not matched to a gene. Germline assignment: CDR1 MNHEY and CDR2 SMNVEV (reference sequence). The CDR3 sequence is 14 residues long. This CDR3 reads CASSFASGNYEQYF. CDR3 coding DNA: TGTGCCAGCAGTTTTGCTAGCGGGAACTACGAGCAGTACTTC.

The J gene is TRBJ1-2, the V gene TRBV28; 7 nucleotides agree with TRBD1. Trimming cost V 7 bases and J 3 bases; bases outside gene matches: 8. The CDR3 totals 14 residues. Germline CDR1 MDHEN, CDR2 SYDVKM. The CDR3 loop reads CASTPGTVDYGYTF. CDR3 DNA: TGTGCCAGCACCCCCGGGACAGTGGACTATGGCTACACCTTC.

The V and J genes are TRBV29-1 and TRBJ2-3; either TRBD1 or TRBD2 may supply D (5 bases each). V lost 3 bases to trimming and J lost 5 bases, with 18 bases between them. The CDR3 contains 15 residues. Per the germline V gene, CDR1 is SQVTM and CDR2 is ANQGSEA. CDR3 sequence reads: CSVEEVGTKEDTQYF. The CDR3 DNA reads TGCAGCGTTGAGGAAGTGGGGACGAAGGAAGATACGCAGTATTTT.

CDR3 coding DNA: TGTGCCATCAGTGGTACAGGGGACACTGAAGCTTTCTTT. This codes for CAISGTGDTEAFF. The V gene is TRBV10-3, the J gene TRBJ1-1, with 7 nucleotides matching TRBD1. Germline trimming cut 4 bases from V and 3 bases from J; bases unmatched to any gene: 2. CDR3 length: 13 amino acids. Germline V gene data show CDR1 as ENHRY and CDR2 as SYGVKD.

This chain joins TRBV21-1 and TRBJ2-3. TRBV21-1 is deemed a pseudogene. The CDR3 is 13 residues long. CDR3 in DNA: TGTGCCAGCAGCAAAGGACGCACAGATACGCAGTATTTT. Its protein is CASSKGRTDTQYF.

The genes are TRBV15 and TRBJ2-2; D not resolved. Trimming shortened V by 0 bases and J by 1 base, and 9 bases separated the two germline ends. The CDR3 extends over 16 amino acids. Germline CDR1 and CDR2: LNHNV and YYDKDF (reference sequence). In DNA, the CDR3 is TGTGCCACCAGCAGAGATAAGGTGGGGAACACCGGGGAGCTGTTTTTT. It specifies CATSRDKVGNTGELFF.

This clone was seen more than once but under ten times. The rearrangement uses TRBV7-2 and TRBJ2-4, with a tentative D call TRBD1 (5 bases). The CDR3 length is 14 residues. Trimming took off 5 bases at V and 5 bases at J, with 13 bases between the two ends. Germline loops: CDR1 SGHTA, CDR2 FQGNSA. This chain's CDR3 is CASSVRQGQNIQYF. CDR3 DNA sequence: TGTGCCAGCAGCGTTCGGCAGGGCCAAAACATTCAGTACTTC.

The chain is built from TRBV24-1 and TRBJ1-4; maybe TRBD1 (6 bases). The CDR3 has 15 residues. The ends were cut back, 3 bases at V and 6 bases at J, with 13 bases in the middle. Germline CDR1 and CDR2: KGHDR and SFDVKD. CDR3 amino acids: CATSDPRDTYEKLFF. In nucleotides, the CDR3 is TGTGCCACCAGTGATCCCCGGGACACCTATGAAAAACTGTTTTTT.

This clone occurred a few times. CDR3 residues: CASVLGGGRNQPQHF. For the CDR3, the DNA is TGTGCCAGTGTGTTGGGAGGGGGCCGCAATCAGCCCCAGCATTTT. The rearrangement joins TRBV28 to TRBJ1-5; 7 bases are shared with TRBD1. Germline V lookup: CDR1 MDHEN, CDR2 SYDVKM. The CDR3 sequence is 15 residues long. V dropped 9 bases and J dropped 2; count of bases not matched to a gene: 10.

Only a few counts were recorded for this clone. This chain uses TRBV7-9 with TRBJ2-2; possible D gene TRBD2, 5 bases. Germline CDR1 reads SEHNR; CDR2 reads FQNEAQ (reference sequence). V was pared by 5 bases and J by 6 bases, with 10 bases between. The CDR3 runs 13 residues. This CDR3 reads CASSMMGAGELFF. CDR3 nucleotides: TGTGCCAGCAGCATGATGGGAGCCGGGGAGCTGTTTTTT.

The chain employs TRBV5-1 and TRBJ2-7, with 9 bases identical to TRBD1. The CDR3 loop spans 14 amino acids. Looked up from germline, CDR1 is SGHRS and CDR2 is YFSETQ. Trimming cost V 1 base and J 4 bases; bases outside gene matches: 3. The CDR3 spells CASSLTGGFYEQYF. CDR3 sequence (DNA): TGCGCCAGCAGCTTGACAGGGGGCTTTTACGAGCAGTACTTC.

This chain joins TRBV2 and TRBJ1-5; D remains unclear. V was clipped by 8 bases and J by 7 bases, with 9 bases between them. From germline, CDR1 is SNHLY and CDR2 FYNNEI. The CDR3 contains 11 residues. The CDR3 loop reads CASGIDQPQHF. The CDR3, as DNA: TGTGCCAGCGGGATCGACCAGCCCCAGCATTTT. Complete variable domain (other parts from reference TRBV2 and TRBJ1-5): EPEVTQTPSHQVTQMGQEVILRCVPISNHLYFYWYRQILGQKVEFLVSFYNNEISEKSEIFDDQFSVERPDGSNFTLKIRSTKLEDSAMYFCASGIDQPQHFGDGTRLSIL.

This clone was detected only a few times. This sequence joins TRBV9 and TRBJ2-2; TRBD1 aligns across 7 bases. This CDR3 has 18 residues. V shed 0 bases and J 1 base; nucleotides not matched to a gene: 9. The germline gives CDR1 SGDLS, CDR2 YYNGEE. The CDR3 DNA reads as TGTGCCAGCAGCGTAGAGGACAGGATACGCCTGAACACCGGGGAGCTGTTTTTT. This translates into CASSVEDRIRLNTGELFF.

The CDR3 region is CASSLSAGGAAKNIQYF. Here the CDR3 DNA reads TGTGCCAGCAGTTTGTCAGCAGGGGGGGCAGCCAAAAACATTCAGTACTTC. V usage is TRBV28 and J usage is TRBJ2-4; the D call may be TRBD1 or TRBD2 (7 bases each). This CDR3 region has 17 residues. The ends were cut back, 3 bases at V and 0 bases at J, with 15 bases in the middle. Germline V lookup: CDR1 MDHEN, CDR2 SYDVKM.